These T cell receptor beta chains were read from a single sample in a study of blood T cell repertoires in COVID-19. TCRdb keeps only in-frame clones here, not all; method: immunoSEQ multiplex PCR. The data show roughly 340,000 clones, roughly 86% seen once. Material for sequencing was peripheral blood. The receptors originated from a woman aged 65 to 85 with COVID-19, enrolled during active disease. CDR3s include the opening cysteine and the closing phenylalanine or tryptophan. A D gene is named only where the DNA matches it firmly. Clone size, where shown, is once, few, many, or a class for clones that have expanded.

j_gene | abundance | v_gene | d_gene | CDR3aa | CDR3nt
TRBJ1-6 | once | TRBV25-1 | - | CASKSTGVNSPLHF | TGTGCCAGCAAATCCACCGGGGTTAATTCACCCCTCCACTTT
TRBJ1-6 | - | TRBV28 | - | CASSSEEGDVNNSPLHF | TGTGCCAGCAGTTCGGAAGAGGGGGATGTTAATAATTCACCCCTCCACTTT
TRBJ1-2 | - | TRBV7-2 | - | CASSLGGQYPYGYTF | TGTGCCAGCAGCTTAGGTGGGCAGTATCCCTATGGCTACACCTTC
TRBJ2-1 | - | TRBV5-4 | TRBD1 | CASIRDRSYNEQFF | TGTGCCAGCATCAGGGACAGGTCCTACAATGAGCAGTTCTTC
TRBJ1-2 | few | TRBV3-1/TRBV3-2 | TRBD1 | CASSQVTGGGGGYTF | TGTGCCAGCAGCCAAGTCACAGGGGGCGGGGGAGGCTACACCTTC
TRBJ2-1 | - | TRBV28 | TRBD1 | CASTDPGQPYNEQFF | TGTGCCAGCACAGATCCGGGACAGCCCTACAATGAGCAGTTCTTC
TRBJ1-1 | - | TRBV27 | - | CASSGRGSGNTEAFF | TGTGCCAGCAGTGGCCGGGGGAGCGGGAACACTGAAGCTTTCTTT
TRBJ2-2 | - | TRBV30 | TRBD1 | CAWRLQGVPNTGELFF | TGTGCCTGGAGGTTGCAGGGGGTACCGAACACCGGGGAGCTGTTTTTT
TRBJ1-5 | - | TRBV27 | TRBD1 | CASSSTGSNQPQHF | TGTGCCAGCAGTTCGACAGGGTCAAATCAGCCCCAGCATTTT
TRBJ1-2 | - | TRBV11-2 | TRBD1 | CASSLVGTGGFNGYTF | TGTGCCAGCAGCTTAGTAGGGACAGGGGGCTTTAATGGCTACACCTTC
TRBJ1-1 | - | TRBV7-9 | - | CASSLALGTVPGTEAFF | TGTGCCAGCAGCTTAGCTTTGGGTACAGTCCCGGGGACTGAAGCTTTCTTT
TRBJ1-3 | - | TRBV28 | - | CASKRGSGNTIYF | TGTGCCAGCAAACGGGGCTCTGGAAACACCATATATTTT
TRBJ1-4 | - | TRBV10-3 | - | CAISEAGVDEKLFF | TGTGCCATCAGTGAGGCAGGGGTGGATGAAAAACTGTTTTTT
TRBJ1-4 | - | TRBV5-5 | - | CASSVRQPDLNEKLFF | TGTGCCAGCAGTGTGCGGCAGCCTGATTTGAATGAAAAACTGTTTTTT
TRBJ2-5 | - | TRBV27 | TRBD2 | CATGLAGWETQYF | TGTGCCACCGGACTAGCGGGTTGGGAGACCCAGTACTTC
TRBJ2-5 | - | TRBV5-1 | TRBD1 | CASGVTGQETQYF | TGCGCCAGCGGGGTGACAGGGCAAGAGACCCAGTACTTC
TRBJ1-5 | - | TRBV30 | - | CAWSTGPNQPQHF | TGTGCCTGGAGTACAGGGCCGAATCAGCCCCAGCATTTT